The present TCR beta chain was sequenced within a study of blood T cell repertoires in COVID-19. Study overall: Italy, Spain and the United States were the sources of the convalescent and acute COVID-19 samples. Sample material is recorded as cDNA or gDNA derived from T cells, B-cell-depleted T cells, or PBMCs.

This CDR3 contains 15 residues. The V gene's germline CDR1 is SEHNR and CDR2 FQNEAQ (reference sequence). The ends were cut back, 3 bases at V and 7 bases at J, with 18 bases in the middle. There are a few counts of this clone. Per the original data handling: Nucleated cell number was recorded as an estimate derived from reference gene primer amplification. Some clones are missing from TCRdb's copy, which holds only in-frame ones; the method was immunoSEQ multiplex PCR. The DNA gave D and trimming, while V, J and clone size come from that table. The table includes over 150,000 clones, roughly 80% detected once.

The source material was peripheral blood. This chain joins TRBV7-9 and TRBJ1-2; TRBD1 might be the D (5 bases). This TCR derives from a woman in her sixties or seventies with acute or convalescent COVID-19. The CDR3 nucleotides read TGTGCCAGCAGCTTTGGACTCTCTGGGGGGTTTGGCTACACCTTC. Its translation is CASSFGLSGGFGYTF.